This T cell receptor (beta chain) originates from a study of control samples from healthy donors and cancer patients. Here immunoSEQ multiplex PCR was the method, and the copy in TCRdb shows in-frame clones only, minus some. The sample lists 100,000 to 150,000 clones; around 87% were seen once. This clone was recorded many times. The V end lost 3 bases, the J end lost 0 bases, and 16 bases lay between the germline ends. This CDR3 has 17 residues. CDR1 is KGHDR and CDR2 is SFDVKD in the germline V gene. This receptor was identified in a man between 40 and 49 years old in good health. This chain connects TRBV24-1 to TRBJ1-1; D is uncertain. The material sequenced was blood. The CDR3: CATSDTPHGSMNTEAFF. CDR3 in DNA: TGTGCCACCAGTGATACCCCCCACGGGTCCATGAACACTGAAGCTTTCTTT.